The rows below give T cell receptor beta chains drawn from one sample of a study of vaccination effects on CD4 cells after COVID-19. Their antigens are not known. The protocol was immunoSEQ multiplex PCR, while the TCRdb copy is restricted to in-frame clones and leaves out a portion. Among around 75,000 clones listed, about 69% were seen once. Specimen: CD4+ T cells from PBMCs cultured with HIV peptides, collected before COVID-19 vaccination. The receptors come from a human donor who had a prior SARS-CoV-2 infection. Each CDR3 is given with its conserved first and last residue. The order of the fields is D gene, clone size, V gene, J gene, CDR3 protein, CDR3 DNA. The D gene is left open where the match is weak. Not all rows give a size; the values are once, few, many and, for expanded clones, a class.

D: -
size: once
V: TRBV2
J: TRBJ2-7
CDR3: CASRGSGIYEQYF
DNA: TGTGCCAGCAGGGGATCCGGGATCTACGAGCAGTACTTC

D: -
size: few
V: TRBV5-1
J: TRBJ1-2
CDR3: CASSLQGYGYTF
DNA: TGCGCCAGCAGCTTGCAGGGCTATGGCTACACCTTC

D: TRBD2
size: few
V: TRBV30
J: TRBJ2-1
CDR3: CAWRRLAGGSSYNEQFF
DNA: TGTGCCTGGAGGCGGCTAGCGGGGGGGAGCTCCTACAATGAGCAGTTCTTC

D: -
size: -
V: TRBV4-3
J: TRBJ1-2
CDR3: CASSPLGVNYGYTF
DNA: TGCGCCAGCAGCCCCCTAGGGGTTAACTATGGCTACACCTTC

D: -
size: -
V: TRBV7-9
J: TRBJ1-1
CDR3: CASSLGGGYPEAFF
DNA: TGTGCCAGCAGCTTAGGGGGGGGGTACCCTGAAGCTTTCTTT

D: TRBD2
size: -
V: TRBV11-3
J: TRBJ2-1
CDR3: CASSSVAGGYNEQFF
DNA: TGTGCCAGCAGCTCCGTAGCGGGAGGGTACAATGAGCAGTTCTTC

D: TRBD1
size: -
V: TRBV7-3
J: TRBJ1-1
CDR3: CASSLNRGTEAFF
DNA: TGTGCCAGCAGCTTAAACAGGGGCACTGAAGCTTTCTTT

D: -
size: -
V: TRBV12-3/TRBV12-4
J: TRBJ1-1
CDR3: CASSTYIGAEAFF
DNA: TGTGCCAGCAGTACATACATTGGCGCTGAAGCTTTCTTT

D: -
size: -
V: TRBV11-2
J: TRBJ2-2
CDR3: CASSLDWGTGELFF
DNA: TGTGCCAGCAGCTTAGATTGGGGTACCGGGGAGCTGTTTTTT

D: TRBD1
size: -
V: TRBV5-5
J: TRBJ1-2
CDR3: CASSLAGTGVNYGYTF
DNA: TGTGCCAGCAGCTTGGCCGGGACAGGGGTAAACTATGGCTACACCTTC

D: TRBD2
size: -
V: TRBV10-1
J: TRBJ2-1
CDR3: CASSDAGRDEEQFF
DNA: TGCGCCAGCAGTGACGCGGGGAGGGATGAAGAGCAGTTCTTC

D: TRBD2
size: -
V: TRBV10-3
J: TRBJ2-1
CDR3: CATSGGRYNEQFF
DNA: TGTGCCACCAGCGGGGGCCGCTACAATGAGCAGTTCTTC

D: -
size: few
V: TRBV11-3
J: TRBJ2-7
CDR3: CASSFVAASYEQYF
DNA: TGTGCCAGCAGCTTCGTCGCGGCATCCTACGAGCAGTACTTC

D: -
size: -
V: TRBV6-5
J: TRBJ1-1
CDR3: CASSYSISGKAFF
DNA: TGTGCCAGCAGTTACTCGATATCGGGTAAAGCTTTCTTT

D: TRBD1
size: -
V: TRBV18
J: TRBJ1-2
CDR3: CASSPGTGSGYTF
DNA: TGTGCCAGCTCACCAGGGACAGGGTCCGGCTACACCTTC

D: TRBD2
size: -
V: TRBV11-3
J: TRBJ2-1
CDR3: CASTPDGGRTRNEQFF
DNA: TGTGCCAGCACCCCAGACGGCGGGAGGACCCGCAATGAGCAGTTCTTC

D: TRBD2
size: -
V: TRBV18
J: TRBJ2-5
CDR3: CASSPPSSGTSGETQYF
DNA: TGTGCCAGCTCACCACCTTCCTCCGGGACTAGTGGGGAGACCCAGTACTTC

D: -
size: -
V: TRBV12-5
J: TRBJ2-1
CDR3: CASGFDGSYNEQFF
DNA: TGTGCTAGTGGTTTTGACGGGAGTTACAATGAGCAGTTCTTC

D: TRBD1
size: -
V: TRBV15
J: TRBJ2-1
CDR3: CATSRDKTGYNEQFF
DNA: TGTGCCACCAGCAGAGATAAGACAGGGTACAATGAGCAGTTCTTC

D: TRBD1
size: -
V: TRBV5-4
J: TRBJ2-7
CDR3: CASSSTGTGNYEQYF
DNA: TGTGCCAGCAGCAGTACCGGGACAGGGAACTACGAGCAGTACTTC

D: TRBD2
size: -
V: TRBV19
J: TRBJ2-2
CDR3: CASQSLGTSGGFTGELFF
DNA: TGTGCCAGTCAGAGTTTGGGGACTAGCGGGGGGTTTACCGGGGAGCTGTTTTTT

D: -
size: few
V: TRBV5-1
J: TRBJ1-3
CDR3: CASSLDGALSGNTIYF
DNA: TGCGCCAGCAGCTTGGACGGAGCTCTATCTGGAAACACCATATATTTT

D: -
size: -
V: TRBV2
J: TRBJ1-1
CDR3: CASRPQGLTEAFF
DNA: TGTGCCAGCAGACCCCAGGGTCTCACTGAAGCTTTCTTT

D: TRBD1
size: -
V: TRBV11-3
J: TRBJ1-6
CDR3: CASSITGGDSPLHF
DNA: TGTGCCAGCAGCATCACAGGGGGTGATTCACCCCTCCACTTT

D: TRBD1
size: few
V: TRBV27
J: TRBJ2-2
CDR3: CASRRQGAMRATGELFF
DNA: TGTGCCAGCAGACGACAGGGGGCGATGAGGGCTACCGGGGAGCTGTTTTTT

D: -
size: -
V: TRBV2
J: TRBJ1-1
CDR3: CASSGGFAEAFF
DNA: TGTGCCAGCAGTGGGGGGTTCGCTGAAGCTTTCTTT

D: -
size: few
V: TRBV2
J: TRBJ1-6
CDR3: CASNDIEVPPLHF
DNA: TGTGCCAGCAATGACATAGAGGTACCACCCCTCCACTTT

D: -
size: -
V: TRBV2
J: TRBJ2-1
CDR3: CASCSYNEQFF
DNA: TGTGCCAGCTGTTCCTACAATGAGCAGTTCTTC

D: TRBD2
size: -
V: TRBV15
J: TRBJ2-1
CDR3: CATSRALGLAGAGEQFF
DNA: TGTGCCACCAGCAGAGCTCTGGGGCTAGCGGGAGCCGGTGAGCAGTTCTTC

D: -
size: -
V: TRBV4-3
J: TRBJ1-4
CDR3: CASSQDTGFTNEKLFF
DNA: TGCGCCAGCAGCCAAGATACAGGGTTTACTAATGAAAAACTGTTTTTT

D: -
size: -
V: TRBV3-1/TRBV3-2
J: TRBJ2-1
CDR3: CASSQGTVYSNEQFF
DNA: TGTGCCAGCAGCCAAGGAACAGTTTACAGCAATGAGCAGTTCTTC

D: -
size: -
V: TRBV7-9
J: TRBJ2-7
CDR3: CASRRLGFDYEQYF
DNA: TGTGCCAGCAGACGTCTTGGATTCGATTACGAGCAGTACTTC

D: -
size: -
V: TRBV29-1
J: TRBJ2-2
CDR3: CSVRGIENTGELFF
DNA: TGCAGCGTTCGGGGAATCGAGAACACCGGGGAGCTGTTTTTT

D: -
size: -
V: TRBV15
J: TRBJ2-3
CDR3: CARRRGLPITTDTQYF
DNA: TGTGCCAGGAGGCGGGGGCTACCGATTACCACAGATACGCAGTATTTT

D: -
size: -
V: TRBV4-1
J: TRBJ1-3
CDR3: CASSQDRHVYSGNTIYF
DNA: TGCGCCAGCAGCCAAGATCGGCACGTCTACTCTGGAAACACCATATATTTT

D: -
size: once
V: TRBV5-1
J: TRBJ1-6
CDR3: CASSPDTGRINSPLHF
DNA: TGCGCCAGCAGCCCTGACACCGGACGAATTAATTCACCCCTCCACTTT

D: -
size: -
V: TRBV4-1
J: TRBJ2-5
CDR3: CASSKSVRGQETQYF
DNA: TGCGCCAGCAGCAAGAGTGTAAGGGGGCAAGAGACCCAGTACTTC

D: -
size: -
V: TRBV5-6
J: TRBJ2-2
CDR3: CASSFRDRGELFF
DNA: TGTGCCAGCAGCTTCCGGGACCGCGGGGAGCTGTTTTTT

D: TRBD1
size: -
V: TRBV4-2
J: TRBJ2-1
CDR3: CASSQPWAGTGIYNEQFF
DNA: TGTGCCAGCAGCCAACCCTGGGCCGGGACAGGTATCTACAATGAGCAGTTCTTC

D: -
size: -
V: TRBV2
J: TRBJ2-7
CDR3: CASSGRGGEQYF
DNA: TGTGCCAGCAGTGGACGGGGTGGCGAGCAGTACTTC

D: -
size: -
V: TRBV30
J: TRBJ1-2
CDR3: CAWSVFSTSYGYTF
DNA: TGTGCCTGGAGTGTGTTCAGCACCAGCTATGGCTACACCTTC

D: -
size: -
V: TRBV11-2
J: TRBJ1-2
CDR3: CASSFRGVWTGHYGYTF
DNA: TGTGCCAGCAGCTTTAGAGGGGTGTGGACGGGGCATTATGGCTACACCTTC

D: -
size: few
V: TRBV24-1
J: TRBJ2-1
CDR3: CATSDLVRDGYNEQFF
DNA: TGTGCCACCAGTGATTTGGTTCGGGACGGCTACAATGAGCAGTTCTTC

D: -
size: -
V: TRBV7-3
J: TRBJ2-2
CDR3: CASSFRYSGSNTGELFF
DNA: TGTGCCAGCAGCTTCAGATATAGCGGTTCGAACACCGGGGAGCTGTTTTTT

D: TRBD2
size: -
V: TRBV2
J: TRBJ2-2
CDR3: CASTFSGRNSGELFF
DNA: TGTGCCAGCACTTTTAGCGGGAGGAATAGCGGGGAGCTGTTTTTT

D: TRBD2
size: -
V: TRBV16
J: TRBJ2-3
CDR3: CASSLYSGGNTDTQYF
DNA: TGTGCCAGCAGCCTATATAGCGGGGGCAACACAGATACGCAGTATTTT

D: -
size: -
V: TRBV2
J: TRBJ2-7
CDR3: CASSRSHEAEQYF
DNA: TGTGCCAGCAGTAGGAGTCACGAGGCCGAGCAGTACTTC

D: TRBD2
size: -
V: TRBV7-2
J: TRBJ2-5
CDR3: CASSLGLAGQETQYF
DNA: TGTGCCAGCAGCCTGGGACTAGCGGGACAAGAGACCCAGTACTTC

D: -
size: once
V: TRBV12-3/TRBV12-4
J: TRBJ1-1
CDR3: CASSSISGTEAFF
DNA: TGTGCCAGCAGTTCAATTTCGGGCACTGAAGCTTTCTTT

D: -
size: -
V: TRBV30
J: TRBJ2-7
CDR3: CAWSVLPAGSDEQYF
DNA: TGTGCCTGGAGTGTACTACCCGCCGGGTCCGACGAGCAGTACTTC

D: -
size: -
V: TRBV7-2
J: TRBJ2-4
CDR3: CASSMRQLAKNIQYF
DNA: TGTGCCAGCAGCATGCGACAGCTAGCCAAAAACATTCAGTACTTC

D: TRBD2
size: -
V: TRBV7-3
J: TRBJ2-1
CDR3: CASSLAGGPSDEQFF
DNA: TGTGCCAGCAGCTTGGCGGGGGGGCCATCTGATGAGCAGTTCTTC

D: -
size: -
V: TRBV18
J: TRBJ2-1
CDR3: CASSPMIMGTGNEQFF
DNA: TGTGCCAGCTCACCAATGATTATGGGGACGGGCAATGAGCAGTTCTTC

D: -
size: -
V: TRBV4-1
J: TRBJ1-1
CDR3: CASSQVSKGTEAFF
DNA: TGCGCCAGCAGCCAAGTATCCAAGGGCACTGAAGCTTTCTTT

D: -
size: -
V: TRBV7-6
J: TRBJ2-4
CDR3: CASSLEGARAQNIQYF
DNA: TGTGCCAGCAGCTTAGAAGGCGCCAGGGCCCAAAACATTCAGTACTTC

D: TRBD2
size: -
V: TRBV4-2
J: TRBJ2-3
CDR3: CASSQGGLAGYTQYF
DNA: TGTGCCAGCAGCCAAGGGGGACTAGCGGGGTATACGCAGTATTTT

D: -
size: -
V: TRBV4-1
J: TRBJ1-3
CDR3: CASSQAQALSGNTIYF
DNA: TGCGCCAGCAGCCAAGCACAGGCCCTCTCTGGAAACACCATATATTTT